The rows below give T cell receptor beta chains drawn from one sample of a study of beta chain features in type 1 diabetes. Here immunoSEQ multiplex PCR was the method, and the copy in TCRdb shows in-frame clones only, minus some. The sample has some 250,000 clones, around 26% seen once; the top ten hold about 3.9%. Sequencing input: central memory CD4+ T cells from blood. All receptors derive from a man aged 30-40 years in good health. CDR3s include the opening cysteine and the closing phenylalanine or tryptophan. Fields, in order: CDR3 protein, CDR3 DNA, V gene, D gene, J gene, clone size. A D gene is named only where the DNA matches it firmly. Only part of the rows carry a size: once, few, many, or a class if the clone is expanded.

CASSFPAGGGYTF	TGTGCCAGCAGTTTCCCGGCCGGAGGGGGCTACACCTTC	TRBV28	NA	TRBJ1-2	few
CASSDGGYYGYTF	TGTGCCAGCAGTGATGGTGGGTACTATGGCTACACCTTC	TRBV2	NA	TRBJ1-2	few
CASSVGLAGIQETQYF	TGTGCCAGCAGCGTCGGACTAGCGGGGATCCAAGAGACCCAGTACTTC	TRBV7-7	TRBD2	TRBJ2-5	few
CSVVQGAVADTQYF	TGCAGCGTAGTACAGGGGGCCGTGGCAGATACGCAGTATTTT	TRBV29-1	TRBD1	TRBJ2-3	few
CASSLVGSGTEQFF	TGTGCCAGCAGCTTAGTGGGCTCTGGGACTGAGCAGTTCTTC	TRBV7-2	NA	TRBJ2-1	few
CAWRGGHNNEQFF	TGTGCCTGGCGGGGGGGGCACAACAATGAGCAGTTCTTC	TRBV30	TRBD2	TRBJ2-1	NA
CASTRTGAVNGYTF	TGTGCCAGCACTAGGACAGGGGCGGTTAATGGCTACACCTTC	TRBV2	TRBD1	TRBJ1-2	few
CASSSTWDRAYEQYF	TGCGCCAGCAGCTCCACTTGGGACAGGGCCTACGAGCAGTACTTC	TRBV5-1	TRBD1	TRBJ2-7	NA
CASSGQGAQPQHF	TGTGCCAGCTCAGGACAGGGGGCTCAGCCCCAGCATTTT	TRBV18	TRBD1	TRBJ1-5	many
CASSPASGRHNEQFF	TGTGCCAGCAGTCCTGCTAGCGGGAGGCACAATGAGCAGTTCTTC	TRBV28	TRBD2	TRBJ2-1	many
CASSQEVGGIPSYEQYF	TGCGCCAGCAGCCAAGAGGTAGGCGGAATCCCTTCCTACGAGCAGTACTTC	TRBV4-3	NA	TRBJ2-7	few
CASSSDSMGSYNEQFF	TGTGCCAGCAGCTCGGACAGCATGGGCTCCTACAATGAGCAGTTCTTC	TRBV27	NA	TRBJ2-1	NA
CASSQDASGIRWGDTQYF	TGCGCCAGCAGCCAAGACGCTAGCGGGATTAGATGGGGAGATACGCAGTATTTT	TRBV4-3	TRBD2	TRBJ2-3	once
CSVHTGQSSYNEQFF	TGCAGCGTTCACACGGGACAGAGCTCCTACAATGAGCAGTTCTTC	TRBV29-1	TRBD1	TRBJ2-1	NA
CAWSPTGAYSEKLFF	TGTGCCTGGAGTCCGACAGGGGCGTATAGTGAAAAACTGTTTTTT	TRBV30	TRBD1	TRBJ1-4	few
CASSFFQGAYEQYF	TGTGCCAGCAGTTTTTTCCAGGGGGCCTACGAGCAGTACTTC	TRBV7-8	TRBD1	TRBJ2-7	NA
CAISEEGDKYEQYF	TGTGCCATCAGTGAGGAGGGGGACAAGTACGAGCAGTACTTC	TRBV10-3	NA	TRBJ2-7	NA
CSVDSQQGSGEQYF	TGCAGCGTTGACTCGCAACAGGGTTCTGGAGAGCAGTACTTC	TRBV29-1	NA	TRBJ2-7	NA
CSATEQGIMFF	TGCAGCGCCACGGAACAGGGTATAATGTTTTTT	TRBV29-1	NA	TRBJ1-4	many
CASSAREADTQYF	TGTGCCAGCAGTGCTCGGGAGGCAGATACGCAGTATTTT	TRBV27	TRBD2	TRBJ2-3	NA
CASISSTYGYTF	TGTGCCAGCATATCCTCCACCTATGGCTACACCTTC	TRBV28	NA	TRBJ1-2	NA
CSVERQGNGEQYF	TGCAGCGTTGAAAGACAGGGAAACGGCGAGCAGTACTTC	TRBV29-1	TRBD1	TRBJ2-7	NA
CAWSGGDGYTF	TGTGCCTGGAGTGGTGGAGATGGCTACACCTTC	TRBV30	NA	TRBJ1-2	NA
CAWAPEVYNEQFF	TGTGCCTGGGCTCCGGAGGTATACAATGAGCAGTTCTTC	TRBV30	NA	TRBJ2-1	few
CAWSARTYYGYTF	TGTGCCTGGAGTGCTCGGACCTACTATGGCTACACCTTC	TRBV30	NA	TRBJ1-2	NA
CASRGQGAFTDTQYF	TGTGCCAGCCGGGGACAGGGGGCCTTCACAGATACGCAGTATTTT	TRBV7-2	TRBD1	TRBJ2-3	NA
CASSLQTGANVLTF	TGTGCCAGCAGTTTACAGACTGGGGCCAACGTCCTGACTTTC	TRBV27	NA	TRBJ2-6	NA
CASSDASARQFF	TGTGCCAGCAGTGATGCTAGCGCCCGGCAGTTCTTC	TRBV2	NA	TRBJ2-1	NA
CAINQGMDSPLHF	TGTGCCATCAACCAAGGGATGGATTCACCCCTCCACTTT	TRBV10-3	NA	TRBJ1-6	many
CASQKRNAGVPNTGELFF	TGTGCCAGCCAAAAACGGAACGCAGGGGTCCCGAACACCGGGGAGCTGTTTTTT	TRBV19	NA	TRBJ2-2	NA
CASSSTPVGTDTQYF	TGTGCCAGCAGCTCAACTCCGGTCGGCACAGATACGCAGTATTTT	TRBV7-2	NA	TRBJ2-3	many
CASSSFTSGRLGELFF	TGTGCCAGCAGTTCATTCACTAGCGGGAGATTGGGGGAGCTGTTTTTT	TRBV28	TRBD2	TRBJ2-2	few